These T cell receptor beta chains were read from a single sample in a study of T-cell memory formation after mild COVID-19. One entry per CDR3 protein, called by TCRdb with MiXCR from the 5' RACE reads. Of 350,000 to 500,000 distinct CDR3 sequences in the sample, roughly 18% are singletons; the top ten hold 20% to 25%. Sequenced sample: PBMCs or a T cell subset sorted from them (not recorded which). The receptor source for this set is a man between 18 and 35 years old who had mild COVID-19 (a few samples of this study predate the infection). Cell type and time point are not known. Both conserved end residues are part of each CDR3. A D gene is named only where the DNA matches it firmly. Where a row states a size, it is once, few, many or the class of an expanded clone; other rows omit it.

j_call d_call v_call clone_size cdr3_nt cdr3_aa
TRBJ2-5 - TRBV5-1 - TGCGCCAGCAGCTTCCGGGACCCGGTGGAGACCCAGTACTTC CASSFRDPVETQYF
TRBJ2-2 TRBD2 TRBV7-2 few TGTGCCAGCAGCTCTCCGTTTGACGGCGGGGGGGCCTATCAAACCGGGGAGCTGTTTTTT CASSSPFDGGGAYQTGELFF
TRBJ1-1 - TRBV3-1 - TGTGCCAGCAGCCCGCCCCACGGGAACACTGAAGCTTTCTTT CASSPPHGNTEAFF
TRBJ2-5 - TRBV6-5 few TGTGCCAGCAGTTACGACGGTTTGAGGGGGGGATTGGAGACCCAGTACTTC CASSYDGLRGGLETQYF
TRBJ2-7 TRBD2 TRBV29-1 few TGCAGCGTGATAACTAGCGGGGGCTCCTACGAGCAGTACTTC CSVITSGGSYEQYF
TRBJ1-6 - TRBV11-2 - TGTGCCAGCAGGCCCATCAGGGGAGGCTATAATTCACCCCTCCACTTT CASRPIRGGYNSPLHF
TRBJ2-3 - TRBV23-1 few TGCGCCAGCAGCCACAAGCCCTCAGATACGCAGTATTTT CASSHKPSDTQYF
TRBJ1-1 - TRBV6-4 - TGTGCCAGCAGTGGTCAACCTGGTGGCACTGAAGCTTTCTTT CASSGQPGGTEAFF
TRBJ2-4 - TRBV12-3/TRBV12-4 - TGTGCCAGCAGTTTAGAGACAGGCCTAAACATTCAGTACTTC CASSLETGLNIQYF
TRBJ1-6 - TRBV20-1 - TGCAGTGCTAGAGATCAAAGTGGGAATTCACCCCTCCACTTT CSARDQSGNSPLHF
TRBJ2-1 TRBD1 TRBV5-1 - TGCGCCAGCACCCCGGGACAGGGAGGGAGAGGGGACAATGAGCAGTTCTTC CASTPGQGGRGDNEQFF
TRBJ2-1 TRBD1 TRBV7-3 - TGTGCCAGCCTGGCACAGCAAGGGGGCGAGCAGTTCTTC CASLAQQGGEQFF
TRBJ1-1 TRBD1 TRBV5-4 many TGTGCCAGCAGCTTGAACAGGGGCGCGAACACTGAAGCTTTCTTT CASSLNRGANTEAFF
TRBJ1-5 - TRBV15 - TGTGCCACCAGCAGCGACGGGTTGGCCCAGCATTTT CATSSDGLAQHF
TRBJ1-5 - TRBV20-1 many TGCAGTGCCATCCAGGGTCCTTATAGCAATCAGCCCCAGCATTTT CSAIQGPYSNQPQHF
TRBJ1-3 - TRBV4-3 few TGCGCCAGCAGCCAAGATATACAACCTGGAAACACCATATATTTT CASSQDIQPGNTIYF
TRBJ2-1 - TRBV12-3/TRBV12-4 few TGTGCCAGCAGTGGAGTCCTAGAGAGCAATGAGCAGTTCTTC CASSGVLESNEQFF
TRBJ2-6 - TRBV7-3 - TGTGCCAGCAGCTTAGGGGGAATACGCTCTGGGGCCAACGTCCTGACTTTC CASSLGGIRSGANVLTF
TRBJ2-1 - TRBV7-8 - TGTGCCAGCAGCTCCCGGGGTGGGACGGGCTCCTACAATGAGCAGTTCTTC CASSSRGGTGSYNEQFF
TRBJ2-1 - TRBV7-9 few TGTGCCAGCAGCTCAGGGCGGGGGCACTACAATGAGCAGTTCTTC CASSSGRGHYNEQFF
TRBJ2-2 - TRBV2 - TGTGCCAGCAGTTATGGTGGGGAGCTGTTTTTT CASSYGGELFF
TRBJ2-3 - TRBV5-1 few TGCGCCAGCAGCTCCGGAGACCCCCAGAGTACGCAGTATTTT CASSSGDPQSTQYF
TRBJ1-1 - TRBV7-9 few TGTGCCAGCAGCTTAGGCGCTTCCGGGGCAAGCACTGAAGCTTTCTTT CASSLGASGASTEAFF
TRBJ1-1 TRBD1 TRBV30 - TGTGCCTCCCCGGGGGACAGGGCAATTTCAGGCACTGAAGCTTTCTTT CASPGDRAISGTEAFF
TRBJ2-2 - TRBV7-3 - TGTGCCAGCAGGGATTGGGGGGCCGGGACCGGGGAGCTGTTTTTT CASRDWGAGTGELFF
TRBJ2-2 - TRBV5-4 - TGTGCCAGCAGGCGGGACATGTCCGGCACCGGGGAGCTGTTTTTT CASRRDMSGTGELFF
TRBJ1-1 - TRBV18 few TGTGCCAGCTCATTGGGGCAAAAGAACACTGAAGCTTTCTTT CASSLGQKNTEAFF
TRBJ2-4 TRBD1 TRBV6-2/TRBV6-3 few TGTGCCAGCAGTTACCGACAGGGATGGGCCAAAAACATTCAGTACTTC CASSYRQGWAKNIQYF
TRBJ2-6 - TRBV28 many TGTGCCACCTCTGGACGGGACTCTGGGGCCAACGTCCTGACTTTC CATSGRDSGANVLTF
TRBJ2-1 TRBD1 TRBV12-3/TRBV12-4 - TGTGCCAGCAGTTTAACGCGCAGGGGGCTACTAGTTGACTCCTACAATGAGCAGTTCTTC CASSLTRRGLLVDSYNEQFF
TRBJ1-3 - TRBV5-6 - TGTGCCAGCAGCTTGGCCTGGAACTCTGGAAACACCATATATTTT CASSLAWNSGNTIYF
TRBJ2-2 TRBD1 TRBV6-4 - TGTGCCAGCAGTGACTCGGACAGGGACACCGGGGAGCTGTTTTTT CASSDSDRDTGELFF
TRBJ2-3 - TRBV20-1 - TGCAGTGCTAGTGCAGGGCGTGTAAACACAGATACGCAGTATTTT CSASAGRVNTDTQYF
TRBJ1-6 - TRBV5-1 - TGCGCCAGCAGCGAGGACGGACGGAGGTCACCCCTCCACTTT CASSEDGRRSPLHF
TRBJ2-3 TRBD1 TRBV6-6 - TGTGCCAGCAGTTACCCGGACAGGGGGTTCACAGATACGCAGTATTTT CASSYPDRGFTDTQYF
TRBJ1-3 - TRBV18 few TGTGCCAGCTCACCCGGCCCGGACACCATATATTTT CASSPGPDTIYF
TRBJ2-2 TRBD1 TRBV24-1 few TGTGCCACCAGTGATCCCAGACAGGGAACCGGGGAGCTGTTTTTT CATSDPRQGTGELFF
TRBJ2-2 - TRBV4-2 - TGTGCCAGCAGCCAAGTCGTCTACACTAACACCGGGGAGCTGTTTTTT CASSQVVYTNTGELFF
TRBJ1-5 - TRBV11-2 - TGTGCCAGCAGCCAACGGGGGGCAGGTAGCAATCAGCCCCAGCATTTT CASSQRGAGSNQPQHF
TRBJ2-5 - TRBV30 once TGTGCCTGGGGGGTCGGGACCCAGTACTTC CAWGVGTQYF
TRBJ2-2 - TRBV5-6 few TGTGCCAGCAGCTTGTCTCGTGGGGAGCTGTTTTTT CASSLSRGELFF